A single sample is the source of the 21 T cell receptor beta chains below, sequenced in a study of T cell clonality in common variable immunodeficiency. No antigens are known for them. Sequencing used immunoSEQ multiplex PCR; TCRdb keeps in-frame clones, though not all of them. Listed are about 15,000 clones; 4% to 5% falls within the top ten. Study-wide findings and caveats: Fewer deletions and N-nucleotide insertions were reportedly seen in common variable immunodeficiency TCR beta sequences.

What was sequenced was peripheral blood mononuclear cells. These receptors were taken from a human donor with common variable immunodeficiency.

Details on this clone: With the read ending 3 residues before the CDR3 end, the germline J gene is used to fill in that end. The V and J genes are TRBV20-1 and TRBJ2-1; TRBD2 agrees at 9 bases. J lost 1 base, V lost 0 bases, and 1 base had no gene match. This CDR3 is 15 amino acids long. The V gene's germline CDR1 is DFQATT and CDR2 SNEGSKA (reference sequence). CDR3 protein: CSAREAGGSYNEQFF. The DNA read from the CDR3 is TGCAGTGCTAGAGAGGCGGGAGGGTCCTACAATGAG.

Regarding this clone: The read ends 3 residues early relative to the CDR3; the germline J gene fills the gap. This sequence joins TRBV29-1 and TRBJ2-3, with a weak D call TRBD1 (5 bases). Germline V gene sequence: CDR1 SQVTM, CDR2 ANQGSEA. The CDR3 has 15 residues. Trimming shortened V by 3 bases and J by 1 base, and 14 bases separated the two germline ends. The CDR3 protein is CSVDSRDGGTDTQYF. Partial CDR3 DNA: TGCAGCGTTGACTCCAGGGATGGAGGCACAGATACG.

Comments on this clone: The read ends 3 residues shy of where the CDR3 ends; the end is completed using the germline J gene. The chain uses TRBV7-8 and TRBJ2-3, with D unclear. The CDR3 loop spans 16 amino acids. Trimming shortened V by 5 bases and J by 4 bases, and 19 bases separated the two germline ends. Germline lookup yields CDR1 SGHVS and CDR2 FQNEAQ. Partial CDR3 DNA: TGTGCCAGCAGCGATTTCGGTTCGCCTTTTGCAGATACG. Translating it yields CASSDFGSPFADT. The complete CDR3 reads CASSDFGSPFADTQYF. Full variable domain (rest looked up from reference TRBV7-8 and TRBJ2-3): GAGVSQSPRYKVAKRGQDVALRCDPISGHVSLFWYQQALGQGPEFLTYFQNEAQLDKSGLPSDRFFAERPEGSVSTLKIQRTQQEDSAVYLCASSDFGSPFADTQYFGPGTRLTVL.

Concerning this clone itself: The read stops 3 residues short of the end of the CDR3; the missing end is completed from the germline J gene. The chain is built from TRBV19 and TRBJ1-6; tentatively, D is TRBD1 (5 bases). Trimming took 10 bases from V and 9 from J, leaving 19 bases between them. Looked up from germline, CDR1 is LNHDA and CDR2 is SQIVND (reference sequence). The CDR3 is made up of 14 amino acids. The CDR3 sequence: CATQQTARGSPLHF. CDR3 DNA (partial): TGTGCCACCCAGCAGACGGCAAGGGGTTCACCC.

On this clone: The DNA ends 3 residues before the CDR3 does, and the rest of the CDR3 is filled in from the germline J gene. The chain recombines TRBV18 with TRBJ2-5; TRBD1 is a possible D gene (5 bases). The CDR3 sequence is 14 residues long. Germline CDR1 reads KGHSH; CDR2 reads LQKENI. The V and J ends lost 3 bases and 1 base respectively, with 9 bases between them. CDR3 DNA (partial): TGTGCCAGCTCACCGCGGACACTCCAAGAGACC. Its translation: CASSPRTLQET. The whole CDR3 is CASSPRTLQETQYF. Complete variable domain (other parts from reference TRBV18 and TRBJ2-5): NAGVMQNPRHLVRRRGQEARLRCSPMKGHSHVYWYRQLPEEGLKFMVYLQKENIIDESGMPKERFSAEFPKEGPSILRIQQVVRGDSAAYFCASSPRTLQETQYFGPGTRLLVL.

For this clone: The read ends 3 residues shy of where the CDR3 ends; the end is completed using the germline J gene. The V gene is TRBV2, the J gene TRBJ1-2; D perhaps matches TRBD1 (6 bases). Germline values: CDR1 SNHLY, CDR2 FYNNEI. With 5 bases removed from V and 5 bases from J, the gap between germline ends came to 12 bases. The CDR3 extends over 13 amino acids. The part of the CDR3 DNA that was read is TGTGCCAGCAGTCGGGACACCAAGTATGGC. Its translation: CASSRDTKYG. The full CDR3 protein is CASSRDTKYGYTF.

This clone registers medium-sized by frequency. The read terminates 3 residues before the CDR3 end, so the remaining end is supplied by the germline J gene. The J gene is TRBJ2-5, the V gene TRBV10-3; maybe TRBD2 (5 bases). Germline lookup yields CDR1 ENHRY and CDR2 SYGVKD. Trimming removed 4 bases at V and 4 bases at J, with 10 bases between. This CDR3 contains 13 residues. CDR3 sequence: CAISASGSETQYF. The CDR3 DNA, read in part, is TGTGCCATCAGTGCGAGCGGCTCAGAGACC.

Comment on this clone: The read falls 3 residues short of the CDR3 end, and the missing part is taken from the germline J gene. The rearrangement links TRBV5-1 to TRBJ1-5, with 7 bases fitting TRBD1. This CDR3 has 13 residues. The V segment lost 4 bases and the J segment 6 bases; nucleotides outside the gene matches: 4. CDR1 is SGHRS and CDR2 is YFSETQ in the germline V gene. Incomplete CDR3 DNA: TGCGCCAGCAGCCCCTACAGGGGTCAGCCC. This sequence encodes CASSPYRGQP. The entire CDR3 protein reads CASSPYRGQPQHF.

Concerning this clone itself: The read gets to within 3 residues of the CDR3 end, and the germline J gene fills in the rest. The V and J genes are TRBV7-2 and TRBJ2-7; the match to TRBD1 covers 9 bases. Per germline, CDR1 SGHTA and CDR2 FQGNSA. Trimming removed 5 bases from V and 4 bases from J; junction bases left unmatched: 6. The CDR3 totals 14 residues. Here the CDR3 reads CASSRDRATYEQYF. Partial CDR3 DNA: TGTGCCAGCAGCCGGGACAGGGCCACTTACGAG.

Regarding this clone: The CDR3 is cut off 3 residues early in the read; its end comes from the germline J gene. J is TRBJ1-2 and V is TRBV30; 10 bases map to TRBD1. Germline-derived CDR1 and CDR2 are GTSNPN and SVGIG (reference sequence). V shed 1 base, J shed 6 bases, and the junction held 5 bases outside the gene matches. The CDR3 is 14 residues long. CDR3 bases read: TGTGCCTGGAGTGGTTCGGGACAGGGGAATGGC. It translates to CAWSGSGQGNG. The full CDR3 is CAWSGSGQGNGYTF.

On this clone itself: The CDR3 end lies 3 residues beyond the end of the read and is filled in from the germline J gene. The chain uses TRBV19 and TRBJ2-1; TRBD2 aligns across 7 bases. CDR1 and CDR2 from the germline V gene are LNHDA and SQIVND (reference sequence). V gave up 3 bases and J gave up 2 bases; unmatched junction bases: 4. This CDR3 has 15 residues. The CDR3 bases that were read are TGTGCCAGTAGTATGGGCGGGAGACCCTACAATGAG. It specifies CASSMGGRPYNE. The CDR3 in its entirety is CASSMGGRPYNEQFF.

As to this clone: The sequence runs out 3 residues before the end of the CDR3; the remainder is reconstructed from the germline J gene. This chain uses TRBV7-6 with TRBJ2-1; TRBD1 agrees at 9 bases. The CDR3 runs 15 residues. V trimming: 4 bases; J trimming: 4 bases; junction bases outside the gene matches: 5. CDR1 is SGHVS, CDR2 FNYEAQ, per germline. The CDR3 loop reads CASSSQGARYNEQFF. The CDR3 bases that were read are TGTGCCAGCAGCTCACAGGGGGCGCGGTACAATGAG. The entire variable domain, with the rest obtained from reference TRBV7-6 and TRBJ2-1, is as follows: GAGVSQSPRYKVTKRGQDVALRCDPISGHVSLYWYRQALGQGPEFLTYFNYEAQQDKSGLPNDRFSAERPEGSISTLTIQRTEQRDSAMYRCASSSQGARYNEQFFGPGTRLTVL.

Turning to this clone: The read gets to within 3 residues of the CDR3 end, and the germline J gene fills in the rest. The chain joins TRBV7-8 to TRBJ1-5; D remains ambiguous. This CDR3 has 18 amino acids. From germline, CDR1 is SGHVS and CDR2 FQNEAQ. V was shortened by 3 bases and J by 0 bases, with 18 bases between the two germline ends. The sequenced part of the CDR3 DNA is TGTGCCAGCAGCTTGTTTGGTGGCCAGGCCTCTAGCAATCAGCCC. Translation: CASSLFGGQASSNQP. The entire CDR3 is CASSLFGGQASSNQPQHF.

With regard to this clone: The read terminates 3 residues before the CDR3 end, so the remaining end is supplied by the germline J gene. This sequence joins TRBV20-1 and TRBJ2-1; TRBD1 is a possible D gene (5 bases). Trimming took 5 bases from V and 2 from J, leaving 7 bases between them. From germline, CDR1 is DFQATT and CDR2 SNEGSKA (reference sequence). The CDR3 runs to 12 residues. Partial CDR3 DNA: TGCAGTGCTGACAGTCCCTACAATGAG. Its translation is CSADSPYNE. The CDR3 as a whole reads CSADSPYNEQFF.

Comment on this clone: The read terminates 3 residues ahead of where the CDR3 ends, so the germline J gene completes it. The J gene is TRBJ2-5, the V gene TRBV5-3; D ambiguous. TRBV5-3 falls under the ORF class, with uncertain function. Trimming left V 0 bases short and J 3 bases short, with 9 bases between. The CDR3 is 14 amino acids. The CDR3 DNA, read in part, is TGTGCCAGAAGCTTGGGCTTGGCGGAAGAGACC. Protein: CARSLGLAEET. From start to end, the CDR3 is CARSLGLAEETQYF.

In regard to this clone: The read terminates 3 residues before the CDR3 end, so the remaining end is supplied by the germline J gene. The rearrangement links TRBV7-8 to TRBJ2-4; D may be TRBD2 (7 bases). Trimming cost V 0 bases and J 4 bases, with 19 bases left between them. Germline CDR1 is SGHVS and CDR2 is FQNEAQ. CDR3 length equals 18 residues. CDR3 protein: CASSLARRGGGMKNIQYF. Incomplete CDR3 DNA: TGTGCCAGCAGCTTAGCACGGCGAGGCGGGGGCATGAAAAACATT.

CDR3 DNA (partial): TGCGCCAGCAGCATAAATGCCCAGAACTATGGC. This sequence encodes CASSINAQNYG. The whole CDR3 reads CASSINAQNYGYTF. The gene calls are TRBV5-1 and TRBJ1-2; D is ambiguous. The CDR3 end is not reached by the read, which stops 3 residues before it; the germline J gene fills it in. The germline V gene encodes CDR1 SGHRS and CDR2 YFSETQ. Trimming pared 4 bases from V and 2 bases from J, leaving 12 bases between. The CDR3 has 14 amino acids. Based on the CDR3 plus reference TRBV5-1 and TRBJ1-2, the full variable domain is KAGVTQTPRYLIKTRGQQVTLSCSPISGHRSVSWYQQTPGQGLQFLFEYFSETQRNKGNFPGRFSGRQFSNSRSEMNVSTLELGDSALYLCASSINAQNYGYTFGSGTRLTVV.

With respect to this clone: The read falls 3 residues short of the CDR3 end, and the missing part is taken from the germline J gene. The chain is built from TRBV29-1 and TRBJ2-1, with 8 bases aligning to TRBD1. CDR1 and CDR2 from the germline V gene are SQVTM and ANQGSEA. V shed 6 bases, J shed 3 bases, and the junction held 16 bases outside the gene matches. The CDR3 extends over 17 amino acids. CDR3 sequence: CSVRSQGQGFSYNEQFF. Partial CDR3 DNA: TGCAGCGTCCGATCTCAAGGACAGGGCTTTAGCTACAATGAG.

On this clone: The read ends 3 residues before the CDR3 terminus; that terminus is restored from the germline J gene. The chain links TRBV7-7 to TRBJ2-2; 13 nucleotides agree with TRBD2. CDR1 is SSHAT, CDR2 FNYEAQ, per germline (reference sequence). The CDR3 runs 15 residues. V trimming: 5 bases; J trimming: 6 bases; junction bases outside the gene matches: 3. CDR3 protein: CASSRTSGSSGELFF. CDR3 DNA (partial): TGTGCCAGCAGCCGGACTAGCGGGAGCTCCGGGGAG.

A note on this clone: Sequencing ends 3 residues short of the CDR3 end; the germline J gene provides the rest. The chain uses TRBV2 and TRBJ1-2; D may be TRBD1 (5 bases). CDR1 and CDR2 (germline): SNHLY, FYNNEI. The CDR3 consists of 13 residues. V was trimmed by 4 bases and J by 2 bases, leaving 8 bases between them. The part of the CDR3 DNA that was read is TGTGCCAGCAGTGGGACAATAAACTATGGC. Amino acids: CASSGTINYG. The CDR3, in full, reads CASSGTINYGYTF.

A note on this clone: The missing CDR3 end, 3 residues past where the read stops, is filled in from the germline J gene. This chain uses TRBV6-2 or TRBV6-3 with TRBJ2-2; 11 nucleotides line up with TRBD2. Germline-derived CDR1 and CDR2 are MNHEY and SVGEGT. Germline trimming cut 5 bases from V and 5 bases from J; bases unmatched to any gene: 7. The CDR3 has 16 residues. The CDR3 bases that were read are TGTGCCAGCAGTCCCCTTAGCGGGGGGGAAACCGGGGAG. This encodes CASSPLSGGETGE. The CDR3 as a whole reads CASSPLSGGETGELFF.